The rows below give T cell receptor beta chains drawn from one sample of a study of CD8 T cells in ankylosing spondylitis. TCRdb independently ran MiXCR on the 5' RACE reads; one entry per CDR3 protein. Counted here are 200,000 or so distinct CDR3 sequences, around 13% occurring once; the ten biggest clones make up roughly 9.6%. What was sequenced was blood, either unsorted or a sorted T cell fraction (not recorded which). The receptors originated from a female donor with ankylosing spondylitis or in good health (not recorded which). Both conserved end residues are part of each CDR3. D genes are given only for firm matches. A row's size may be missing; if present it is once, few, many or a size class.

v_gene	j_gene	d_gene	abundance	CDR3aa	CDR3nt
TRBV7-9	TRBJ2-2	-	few	CATFRSTGELFF	TGTGCCACCTTTAGGTCGACCGGGGAGCTGTTTTTT
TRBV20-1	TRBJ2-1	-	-	CSAIVTQRGYNEQFF	TGCAGTGCCATAGTAACTCAAAGGGGGTACAATGAGCAGTTCTTC
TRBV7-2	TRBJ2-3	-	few	CASSLFFTTDTQYF	TGTGCCAGCAGCTTATTCTTCACAACAGATACGCAGTATTTT
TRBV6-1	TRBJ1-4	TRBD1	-	CASSPRDRGPSGEKLFF	TGTGCCAGCAGCCCCCGGGACAGGGGACCCTCTGGGGAAAAACTGTTTTTT
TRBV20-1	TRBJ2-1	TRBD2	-	CSAPRTSGNEQFF	TGCAGTGCTCCTAGGACTAGCGGGAATGAGCAGTTCTTC
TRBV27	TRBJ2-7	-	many	CASREEGAPTYEQYF	TGTGCCAGCAGGGAAGAAGGGGCGCCCACCTACGAGCAGTACTTC
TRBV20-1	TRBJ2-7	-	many	CSARLPRGASEQYF	TGCAGTGCTAGGTTGCCAAGGGGTGCCTCCGAGCAGTACTTC
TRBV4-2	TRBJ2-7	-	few	CASSQPSGTVYEQYF	TGTGCCAGCAGCCAGCCCTCCGGGACGGTCTACGAGCAGTACTTC
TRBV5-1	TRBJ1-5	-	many	CASSLEGGQPQHF	TGCGCCAGCAGCTTGGAAGGAGGTCAGCCCCAGCATTTT
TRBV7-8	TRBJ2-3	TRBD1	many	CASSFTTGAADTQYF	TGTGCCAGCAGCTTCACGACAGGGGCCGCAGATACGCAGTATTTT
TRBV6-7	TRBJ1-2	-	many	CASSYSAPDRQPPYGYTF	TGTGCCAGCAGTTACTCGGCCCCTGACCGACAGCCTCCTTATGGCTACACCTTC
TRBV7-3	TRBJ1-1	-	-	CASSFEGNTEAFF	TGTGCCAGCAGCTTTGAGGGTAACACTGAAGCTTTCTTT
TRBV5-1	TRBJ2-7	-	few	CASSFAGEYEQYF	TGCGCCAGCAGCTTTGCAGGGGAGTACGAGCAGTACTTC
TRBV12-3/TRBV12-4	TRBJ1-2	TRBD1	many	CASRGGQGIYGYTF	TGTGCCAGCCGAGGGGGACAGGGGATTTATGGCTACACCTTC
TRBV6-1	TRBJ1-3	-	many	CASSPTFGNTIYF	TGTGCCAGCAGTCCGACCTTTGGAAACACCATATATTTT
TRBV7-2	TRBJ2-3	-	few	CASSLGRRGATDTQYF	TGTGCCAGCAGCTTAGGTCGTAGGGGAGCCACAGATACGCAGTATTTT
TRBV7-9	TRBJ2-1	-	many	CASSLDLTRDSYNEQFF	TGTGCCAGCAGCTTAGACTTGACTAGGGACTCCTACAATGAGCAGTTCTTC
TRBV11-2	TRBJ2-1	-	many	CASSFEGGGDNEQFF	TGTGCCAGCAGCTTCGAAGGAGGTGGCGACAATGAGCAGTTCTTC
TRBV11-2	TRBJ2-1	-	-	CASSSARDFYNEQFF	TGTGCCAGCAGCTCAGCCCGGGATTTTTACAATGAGCAGTTCTTC
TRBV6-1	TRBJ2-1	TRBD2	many	CASSGWTSGRSDNEQFF	TGTGCCAGCAGTGGATGGACTAGCGGGAGGTCCGACAATGAGCAGTTCTTC
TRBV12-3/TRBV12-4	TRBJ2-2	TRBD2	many	CASRGTSGANTGELFF	TGTGCCAGCAGGGGGACTAGCGGGGCGAACACCGGGGAGCTGTTTTTT
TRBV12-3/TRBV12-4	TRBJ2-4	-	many	CASSFAGGNIQYF	TGTGCCAGCAGTTTTGCCGGAGGGAACATTCAGTACTTC
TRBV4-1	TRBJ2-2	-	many	CASSQVTGVGELFF	TGCGCCAGCAGCCAAGTCACGGGCGTTGGGGAGCTGTTTTTT
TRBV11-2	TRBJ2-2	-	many	CASSLEGSARLIVTGELFF	TGTGCCAGCAGCTTAGAGGGGTCGGCGCGCCTCATAGTCACCGGGGAGCTGTTTTTT
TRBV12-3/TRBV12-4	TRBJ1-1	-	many	CASSLGTRTKTEAFF	TGTGCCAGCAGTCTAGGGACGCGGACTAAGACTGAAGCTTTCTTT
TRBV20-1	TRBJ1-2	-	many	CSARPMVDYGYTF	TGCAGTGCCCGACCGATGGTAGACTATGGCTACACCTTC
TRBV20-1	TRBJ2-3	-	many	CSAHPLRGATDTQYF	TGCAGTGCTCACCCCCTAAGGGGAGCGACAGATACGCAGTATTTT
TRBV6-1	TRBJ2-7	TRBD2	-	CASSGLAGSEQYF	TGTGCCAGCTCGGGACTAGCGGGTTCCGAGCAGTACTTC
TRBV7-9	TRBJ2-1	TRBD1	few	CASSLPGQGAVNEQFF	TGTGCCAGCAGCTTACCGGGACAGGGGGCGGTCAATGAGCAGTTCTTC
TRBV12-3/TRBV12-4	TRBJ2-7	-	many	CASRLGSSYEQYF	TGTGCCAGTCGGTTAGGCAGCTCCTACGAGCAGTACTTC
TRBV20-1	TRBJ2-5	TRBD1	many	CSAQGQGQETQYF	TGCAGTGCGCAAGGACAGGGCCAAGAGACCCAGTACTTC
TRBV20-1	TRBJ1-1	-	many	CSAGSYRAFF	TGCAGTGCTGGGTCCTATAGAGCTTTCTTT
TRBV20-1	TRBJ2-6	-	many	CSAREGSGANVLTF	TGCAGTGCTAGAGAAGGCTCTGGGGCCAACGTCCTGACTTTC
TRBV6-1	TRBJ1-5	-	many	CASSPPGLNNQPQHF	TGTGCCAGCAGTCCCCCGGGACTGAACAATCAGCCCCAGCATTTT
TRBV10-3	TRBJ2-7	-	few	CAISDRGRGGYEQYF	TGTGCCATCAGTGACAGGGGAAGAGGGGGCTACGAGCAGTACTTC
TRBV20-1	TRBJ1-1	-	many	CSAIDRLGGTEAFF	TGCAGTGCTATAGACAGGCTGGGTGGCACTGAAGCTTTCTTT
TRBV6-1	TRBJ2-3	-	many	CASEPPGQGTDTQYF	TGTGCCAGCGAACCCCCGGGACAAGGCACAGATACGCAGTATTTT
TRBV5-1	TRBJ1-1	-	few	CASSLYGGTEAFF	TGCGCCAGCAGCTTGTACGGGGGGACTGAAGCTTTCTTT
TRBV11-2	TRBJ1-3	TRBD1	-	CASSLDGQGGNTIYF	TGTGCCAGCAGCTTAGACGGACAGGGAGGAAACACCATATATTTT
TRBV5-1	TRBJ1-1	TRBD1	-	CASSTGQVPEAFF	TGCGCCAGCAGCACGGGACAGGTCCCTGAAGCTTTCTTT
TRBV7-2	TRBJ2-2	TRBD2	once	CASSLAPSGSSGELFF	TGTGCCAGCAGCTTAGCGCCTAGCGGGAGTTCCGGGGAGCTGTTTTTT
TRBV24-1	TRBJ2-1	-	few	CATSDPGGPGEEQFF	TGTGCCACCAGTGACCCCGGGGGACCAGGGGAAGAGCAGTTCTTC